The 20 T cell receptor beta chains below come from one sample, sequenced in a study of T cell responses to AZD1222 COVID-19 vaccine (dated by TCRdb to about 2021). The method was the immunoSEQ multiplex PCR assay. TCRdb re-hosts the immuneACCESS table, in-frame sequences only. Its copies lack some clones; in the studies checked, an unresolved V gene accounts for under half of them, and the cause for the rest is not known. Across this sample there are over 150,000 clones, with 90% to 95% seen only once. The ten largest clones take up roughly 4.4% of the sample. This sample's time point label indicates: baseline before first vaccination. The treatment or condition label of this sample denotes: meningococcal conjugate vaccine given as trial control. Sequencing was performed on peripheral blood, taken on day 0 of MenACWY control vaccination. The receptors were sampled from an adult in good health.

V usage is TRBV12-5 and J usage is TRBJ2-1; D uncertain. Germline-derived CDR1 and CDR2 are LGHNT and FRNRAP. The CDR3 contains 14 residues. Trimming pared 1 base from V and 2 bases from J, leaving 6 bases between. CDR3 sequence (DNA): TGTGCTAGTGGTTTGGGGCAGCCCTACAATGAGCAGTTCTTC. Translating it yields CASGLGQPYNEQFF.

The J gene is TRBJ1-5, the V gene TRBV10-3; TRBD1 agrees at 9 bases. This CDR3 region has 15 residues. From germline, CDR1 is ENHRY and CDR2 SYGVKD. Losses at the gene ends were 4 bases for V and 2 bases for J; bases not matched to a gene: 3. The DNA for the CDR3 is TGTGCCATCAGTGGGACAGGGGTTGGCAATCAGCCCCAGCATTTT. Amino acids: CAISGTGVGNQPQHF.

The genes are TRBV6-5 and TRBJ1-5; no definite D call. The CDR3 extends over 12 amino acids. Germline values: CDR1 MNHEY, CDR2 SVGAGI. V was cut by 2 bases and J by 9 bases, with 8 bases left in between. CDR3 nucleotides: TGTGCCAGCAGTTACCAGGTTCCGCCCCAGCATTTT. Amino acid sequence: CASSYQVPPQHF.

This rearrangement joins TRBV7-3 to TRBJ1-2; no reliable D call. The V end lost 2 bases, the J end lost 1 base, and 8 bases lay between the germline ends. Per germline, CDR1 SGHTA and CDR2 FQGTGA. This CDR3 region has 14 residues. The CDR3 nucleotides are TGTGCCAGCAGCTTAGGAACCGATAACTATGGCTACACCTTC. This encodes CASSLGTDNYGYTF.

This clone was seen a single time. The chain carries TRBV9 and TRBJ1-1, with D unclear. Looked up from germline, CDR1 is SGDLS and CDR2 is YYNGEE. V shed 4 bases and J shed 3 bases, with 13 bases lying between them. The CDR3 is made up of 14 amino acids. For the CDR3, the DNA is TGTGCCAGCAGCCTTAGGACCCAGGACACTGAAGCTTTCTTT. Protein: CASSLRTQDTEAFF. The entire variable domain, with the rest obtained from reference TRBV9 and TRBJ1-1, is as follows: DSGVTQTPKHLITATGQRVTLRCSPRSGDLSVYWYQQSLDQGLQFLIQYYNGEERAKGNILERFSAQQFPDLHSELNLSSLELGDSALYFCASSLRTQDTEAFFGQGTRLTVV.

The J gene is TRBJ2-3, the V gene TRBV19; D is perhaps TRBD1 (7 bases). The CDR3 is made up of 15 amino acids. CDR1 and CDR2 from the germline V gene are LNHDA and SQIVND (reference sequence). Trimming pared 6 bases from V and 7 bases from J, leaving 20 bases between. The CDR3 spells CASSSQGGSEYTQYF. In DNA form, the CDR3 reads TGTGCCAGTAGCTCCCAGGGGGGCAGCGAGTATACGCAGTATTTT. The variable domain in full, completed from reference TRBV19 and TRBJ2-3, reads DGGITQSPKYLFRKEGQNVTLSCEQNLNHDAMYWYRQDPGQGLRLIYYSQIVNDFQKGDIAEGYSVSREKKESFPLTVTSAQKNPTAFYLCASSSQGGSEYTQYFGPGTRLTVL.

The genes are TRBV7-3 and TRBJ2-3, with D perhaps matching TRBD2 (6 bases). V dropped 4 bases and J dropped 4 bases, with 15 bases sitting between them. Germline values: CDR1 SGHTA, CDR2 FQGTGA. The CDR3 has 15 residues. The CDR3 DNA reads TGTGCCAGCAGCTCTCCGGGACTGGGGGCAGATACGCAGTATTTT. Its protein is CASSSPGLGADTQYF. Variable domain in full (rest from reference TRBV7-3 and TRBJ2-3): GAGVSQTPSNKVTEKGKYVELRCDPISGHTALYWYRQSLGQGPEFLIYFQGTGAADDSGLPNDRFFAVRPEGSVSTLKIQRTERGDSAVYLCASSSPGLGADTQYFGPGTRLTVL.

The chain carries TRBV11-2 and TRBJ2-3; a weak D match, TRBD2 (6 bases). The CDR3 spans 15 residues. The germline gives CDR1 SGHAT, CDR2 FQNNGV. The V end was cut by 2 bases, the J end by 2 bases, with 11 bases between. The CDR3, as DNA: TGTGCCAGCAGCTTAAGGGCGGGATACACAGATACGCAGTATTTT. As protein: CASSLRAGYTDTQYF. The full variable domain, completed using reference TRBV11-2 and TRBJ2-3, is EAGVAQSPRYKIIEKRQSVAFWCNPISGHATLYWYQQILGQGPKLLIQFQNNGVVDDSQLPKDRFSAERLKGVDSTLKIQPAKLEDSAVYLCASSLRAGYTDTQYFGPGTRLTVL.

This sequence joins TRBV18 and TRBJ2-2; D possibly corresponds to TRBD1 (6 bases). The CDR3 is 17 amino acids. Germline V gene sequence: CDR1 KGHSH, CDR2 LQKENI. Trimming stripped 3 bases from V and 1 base from J, with 15 bases between. The chain's CDR3 is CASSPYPTGVNTGELFF. In DNA form, the CDR3 reads TGTGCCAGCTCACCTTACCCGACAGGAGTGAACACCGGGGAGCTGTTTTTT.

The rearrangement links TRBV2 to TRBJ2-7; D is possibly TRBD1 (5 bases). CDR3 size: 16 residues. With 1 base removed from V and 5 bases from J, the gap between germline ends came to 18 bases. The germline V gene has CDR1 SNHLY and CDR2 FYNNEI. The CDR3 is CASSEEGRVRGHEQYF. Here the CDR3 DNA reads TGTGCCAGCAGTGAAGAGGGCAGGGTACGAGGCCACGAGCAGTACTTC.

The chain is built from TRBV30 and TRBJ1-5; no clear D gene. V dropped 3 bases and J dropped 7 bases, with 13 bases sitting between them. CDR3 length: 13 residues. Germline V gene data show CDR1 as GTSNPN and CDR2 as SVGIG (reference sequence). In DNA, the CDR3 is TGTGCCTGGAGGGACCACGTCGGACAGCCCCAGCATTTT. This codes for CAWRDHVGQPQHF.

CDR3 region: CAISGDSPWYGAFF. The CDR3, as DNA: TGTGCCATCAGTGGGGACAGTCCCTGGTATGGAGCTTTCTTT. This chain uses TRBV10-3 with TRBJ1-1; 7 bases match TRBD1. The CDR3 loop spans 14 amino acids. Germline V gene data show CDR1 as ENHRY and CDR2 as SYGVKD. V lost 4 bases, J lost 10 bases, and 12 bases stayed unmatched.

The rearrangement links TRBV10-3 to TRBJ1-5, with D possibly being TRBD1 (6 bases). V was pared by 6 bases and J by 6 bases, with 15 bases between. The CDR3 covers 14 residues. The germline CDR1 and CDR2 sequences are ENHRY and SYGVKD. The CDR3 sequence is CAISPGGGGQPQHF. CDR3 nucleotide sequence: TGTGCCATCAGCCCGGGCGGGGGCGGTCAGCCCCAGCATTTT.

The chain is built from TRBV18 and TRBJ1-4, with 8 bases lining up with TRBD1. The CDR3 extends over 17 amino acids. V lost 4 bases and J lost 0; bases outside the gene matches: 7. The germline CDR1 and CDR2 sequences are KGHSH and LQKENI. The CDR3 region has the DNA TGTGCCAGCTCACGAGCGCAGGGGGCCACAACTAATGAAAAACTGTTTTTT. It specifies CASSRAQGATTNEKLFF.

The chain is built from TRBV7-9 and TRBJ1-2; 7 bases match TRBD1. V gave up 5 bases and J gave up 7 bases; unmatched junction bases: 4. CDR1 SEHNR and CDR2 FQNEAQ come from the germline V gene (reference sequence). The CDR3 has 12 residues. As DNA, the CDR3 is TGTGCCAGCAGCGACAGGGATTTTGGCTACACCTTC. Its translation: CASSDRDFGYTF.

This chain joins TRBV5-1 and TRBJ1-5, with 9 bases aligning to TRBD1. This CDR3 spans 17 amino acids. V gave up 0 bases and J gave up 2 bases; unmatched junction bases: 6. Germline CDR1 reads SGHRS; CDR2 reads YFSETQ. The CDR3 loop reads CASSLDGQGKGNQPQHF. For the CDR3, the DNA is TGCGCCAGCAGCTTGGATGGACAGGGGAAGGGCAATCAGCCCCAGCATTTT.

The chain joins TRBV30 to TRBJ2-7; 11 bases fit TRBD2. The CDR3 length is 16 residues. Germline V gives CDR1 GTSNPN, CDR2 SVGIG (reference sequence). Losses at the gene ends were 3 bases for V and 2 bases for J; bases not matched to a gene: 9. This CDR3 reads CAWSPIAGGGTYEQYF. The CDR3 region has the DNA TGTGCCTGGAGCCCTATAGCGGGAGGGGGAACCTACGAGCAGTACTTC.

The chain couples TRBV28 to TRBJ1-5; D is undetermined. The CDR3 covers 15 residues. V was shortened by 5 bases and J by 1 base, with 12 bases between the two germline ends. Germline CDR1 MDHEN, CDR2 SYDVKM. The CDR3 sequence is CASSPIQRSNQPQHF. Here the CDR3 DNA reads TGTGCCAGCAGTCCGATTCAGAGGAGCAATCAGCCCCAGCATTTT.

The chain combines TRBV4-1 with TRBJ2-7; 9 nucleotides align to TRBD1. CDR3 length: 16 residues. CDR1 and CDR2 (germline): MGHRA, YSYEKL. The V and J ends lost 1 base and 5 bases, in that order; junction bases with no gene match: 9. The CDR3, as DNA: TGCGCCAGCAGCCAAGCTACCGGGACAGGGCCACACGAGCAGTACTTC. Translating it yields CASSQATGTGPHEQYF.

The rearrangement links TRBV6-2 or TRBV6-3 to TRBJ2-7; 9 nucleotides align to TRBD2. This CDR3 comprises 14 residues. CDR1 MNHEY and CDR2 SVGEGT come from the germline V gene. The V gene end was trimmed by 4 bases and the J gene end by 5 bases; junction bases not matched to a gene: 6. The CDR3 DNA is TGTGCCAGCAGTTTAGCGGGAGTTCCCCACGAGCAGTACTTC. Translated: CASSLAGVPHEQYF.